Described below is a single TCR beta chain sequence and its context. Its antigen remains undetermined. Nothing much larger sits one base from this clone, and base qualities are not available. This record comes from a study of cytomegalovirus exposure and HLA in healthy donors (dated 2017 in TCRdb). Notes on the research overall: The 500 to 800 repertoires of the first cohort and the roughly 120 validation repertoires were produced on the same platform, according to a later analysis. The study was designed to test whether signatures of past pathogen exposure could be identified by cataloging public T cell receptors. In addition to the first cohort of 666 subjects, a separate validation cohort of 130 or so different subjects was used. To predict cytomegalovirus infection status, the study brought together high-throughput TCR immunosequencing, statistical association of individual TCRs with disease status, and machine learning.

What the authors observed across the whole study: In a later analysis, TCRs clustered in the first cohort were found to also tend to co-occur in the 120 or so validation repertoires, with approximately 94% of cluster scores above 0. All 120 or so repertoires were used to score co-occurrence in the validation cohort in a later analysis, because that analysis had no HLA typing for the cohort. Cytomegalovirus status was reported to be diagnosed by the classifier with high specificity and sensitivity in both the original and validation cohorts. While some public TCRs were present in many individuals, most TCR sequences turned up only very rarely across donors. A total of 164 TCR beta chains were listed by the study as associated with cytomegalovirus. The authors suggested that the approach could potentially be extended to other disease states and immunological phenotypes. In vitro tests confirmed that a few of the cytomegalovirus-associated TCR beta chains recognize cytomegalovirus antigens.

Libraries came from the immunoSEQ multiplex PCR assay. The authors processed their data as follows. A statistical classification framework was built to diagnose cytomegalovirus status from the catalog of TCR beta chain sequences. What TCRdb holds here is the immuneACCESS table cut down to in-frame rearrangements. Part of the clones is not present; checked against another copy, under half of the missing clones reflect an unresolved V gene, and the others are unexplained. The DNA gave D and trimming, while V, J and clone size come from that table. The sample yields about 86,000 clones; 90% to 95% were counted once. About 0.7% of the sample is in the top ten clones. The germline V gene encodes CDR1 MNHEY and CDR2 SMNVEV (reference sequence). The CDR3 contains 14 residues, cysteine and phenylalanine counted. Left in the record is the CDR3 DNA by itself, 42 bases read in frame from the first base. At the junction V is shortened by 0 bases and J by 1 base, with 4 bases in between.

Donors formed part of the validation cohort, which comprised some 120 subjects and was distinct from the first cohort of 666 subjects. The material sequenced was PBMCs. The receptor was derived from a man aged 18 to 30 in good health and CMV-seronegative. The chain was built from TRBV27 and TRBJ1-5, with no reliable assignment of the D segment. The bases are TGTGCCAGCAGTTTATCTCGGAGCAATCAGCCCCAGCATTTT. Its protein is CASSLSRSNQPQHF.